These 20 T cell receptor beta chains share one sample of origin, sequenced in a study of blood T cells in healthy people across ages. Alongside a J-beta primer mix, a sample-barcoded 5' primer served in a second PCR lasting roughly 7 to 11 cycles. TCRdb recomputed calls from the 5' RACE reads with MiXCR, one row per CDR3 protein. Among some 1.4 million distinct CDR3 sequences listed, approximately 40% were seen once. The sequenced material came from blood. Receptors were obtained from a woman between 18 and 30 years old in good health.

This clonotype was seen a handful of times. The rearrangement links TRBV27 to TRBJ1-2, with 7 bases fitting TRBD1. After removal of 7 bases from V and 7 bases from J, the junction contained 6 bases not matched to a gene. From germline, CDR1 is MNHEY and CDR2 SMNVEV (reference sequence). This CDR3 region has 12 residues. In nucleotides, the CDR3 is TGTGCCAGCACATCAGGGGGGGGTGGCTACACCTTC. It yields the protein CASTSGGGGYTF.

The sample holds a few counts of this clonotype. The chain recombines TRBV29-1 with TRBJ1-5; weak D call: TRBD1 (6 bases). CDR1 and CDR2 (germline): SQVTM, ANQGSEA. V was trimmed by 4 bases and J by 11 bases, leaving 12 bases between them. The CDR3 loop spans 11 amino acids. The CDR3 coding sequence is TGCAGCGTTGGCGAGGGGGGGGCCCAGCATTTT. It is translated as CSVGEGGAQHF.

This chain links TRBV14 with TRBJ2-6, with D perhaps given as TRBD1 or TRBD2 (5 bases each). The V and J ends lost 1 base and 2 bases respectively, with 12 bases between them. The CDR3 spans 17 residues. Germline V gene sequence: CDR1 SGHDN, CDR2 FVKESK. The CDR3 region is CASSQGRRDAGANVLTF. The CDR3 DNA reads TGTGCCAGCAGCCAAGGTCGCAGGGACGCTGGGGCCAACGTCCTGACTTTC.

This clonotype has only a few counts. The V gene is TRBV2, the J gene TRBJ1-2; D is ambiguous. The germline CDR1 and CDR2 sequences are SNHLY and FYNNEI. V dropped 1 base and J dropped 0 bases, with 6 bases sitting between them. This CDR3 has 14 amino acids. CDR3 loop: CASSEGESNYGYTF. DNA for the CDR3: TGTGCCAGCAGTGAAGGGGAATCTAACTATGGCTACACCTTC.

The J gene is TRBJ2-7, the V gene TRBV6-5; the D call may be TRBD1 or TRBD2 (5 bases each). Germline CDR1 MNHEY, CDR2 SVGAGI. The CDR3 is made up of 14 amino acids. V dropped 5 bases and J dropped 2 bases, with 13 bases sitting between them. CDR3 loop: CASSQTGATYEQYF. CDR3 bases: TGTGCCAGCAGTCAAACCGGGGCGACCTACGAGCAGTACTTC.

In its sample, this clonotype was seen many times. This chain uses TRBV2 with TRBJ2-7; no definite D call. The V and J ends lost 6 bases and 0 bases respectively, with 3 bases between them. This CDR3 contains 11 residues. Germline V lookup: CDR1 SNHLY, CDR2 FYNNEI. This CDR3 reads CASRISYEQYF. Written as DNA, the CDR3 is TGTGCCAGCAGGATCTCCTACGAGCAGTACTTC.

CDR3 nucleotide sequence: TGTGCCAGCAGTTTACGGGGGCCCCAGCATTTT. This codes for CASSLRGPQHF. The rearrangement uses TRBV12-3 or TRBV12-4 and TRBJ1-5; D ambiguous. The CDR3 has 11 residues. Trimming cost V 2 bases and J 9 bases, with 5 bases left between them.

The chain joins TRBV9 to TRBJ2-7, with 7 positions matching TRBD1. The CDR3 loop spans 14 amino acids. In germline, CDR1 is SGDLS, CDR2 YYNGEE. V dropped 1 base and J dropped 5; count of bases not matched to a gene: 6. CDR3 sequence (DNA): TGTGCCAGCAGCGTAACGGACAGGTTCAACGAGCAGTACTTC. Encoded protein: CASSVTDRFNEQYF.

The gene calls are TRBV12-3 or TRBV12-4 and TRBJ2-6; D not resolved. CDR3 size: 16 residues. Trimming left V 6 bases short and J 0 bases short, with 12 bases between. The CDR3 DNA reads TGTGCCAGCAGCTCATCAGGCGTCTCTGGGGCCAACGTCCTGACTTTC. Its translation: CASSSSGVSGANVLTF.

The chain uses TRBV30 and TRBJ2-1; tentative D call: TRBD2 (7 bases). The CDR3 sequence is 13 residues long. Trimming removed 0 bases at V and 5 bases at J, with 8 bases between. Germline V lookup: CDR1 GTSNPN, CDR2 SVGIG (reference sequence). The CDR3 is CAWSVGGHNEQFF. The CDR3, as DNA: TGTGCCTGGAGTGTCGGGGGGCACAATGAGCAGTTCTTC.

This rearrangement joins TRBV30 to TRBJ2-3, with D possibly TRBD1 on 5 matching bases. V lost 3 bases, J lost 10 bases, and 23 bases lay in between. Germline lookup yields CDR1 GTSNPN and CDR2 SVGIG (reference sequence). The CDR3 is 15 amino acids. The DNA for the CDR3 is TGTGCCTGGAGCCGGACACCCCAGTTGGAGAGTGCGCAGTATTTT. Residues: CAWSRTPQLESAQYF.

The chain recombines TRBV3-1 with TRBJ1-1; D is ambiguous. The CDR3 totals 17 residues. The germline V gene has CDR1 LGHDT and CDR2 YNNKEL (reference sequence). With 1 base removed from V and 0 bases from J, the gap between germline ends came to 15 bases. The CDR3 here is CASSQAVTSWLNTEAFF. The DNA for the CDR3 is TGTGCCAGCAGCCAAGCCGTCACCTCCTGGTTGAACACTGAAGCTTTCTTT. Combining the CDR3 with reference TRBV3-1 and TRBJ1-1 gives the whole variable domain DTAVSQTPKYLVTQMGNDKSIKCEQNLGHDTMYWYKQDSKKFLKIMFSYNNKELIINETVPNRFSPKSPDKAHLNLHINSLELGDSAVYFCASSQAVTSWLNTEAFFGQGTRLTVV.

This clonotype was seen a handful of times. The rearrangement joins TRBV7-2 to TRBJ2-3; tentatively, D is TRBD2 (6 bases). V shed 5 bases and J shed 2 bases, with 17 bases lying between them. The V gene's germline CDR1 is SGHTA and CDR2 FQGNSA. There are 16 residues in the CDR3. The CDR3, as DNA: TGTGCCAGCAGCCCACGGCCGGGACTTCACACAGATACGCAGTATTTT. This sequence encodes CASSPRPGLHTDTQYF.

This clonotype was seen a single time. This may arise from a read error, as a much more abundant clone is one base away. The chain recombines TRBV29-1 with TRBJ2-5, with unresolved D. There are 10 residues in the CDR3. Germline-derived CDR1 and CDR2 are SQVTM and ANQGSEA. Here the CDR3 reads CSVKEETQYF. The DNA of the CDR3 is TGCAGCGTTAAAGAGGAGACCCAGTACTTC.

This clonotype was detected only a few times. J is TRBJ2-3 and V is TRBV7-2, with D possibly matching TRBD2 (5 bases). Germline values: CDR1 SGHTA, CDR2 FQGNSA. The CDR3 is 13 residues long. V shed 9 bases and J shed 0 bases, with 10 bases lying between them. The CDR3 loop reads CASPSGSTDTQYF. In nucleotides, the CDR3 is TGTGCCAGTCCCAGCGGTAGCACAGATACGCAGTATTTT.

There are a few counts of this clonotype. The rearrangement uses TRBV6-5 and TRBJ2-7, with 8 positions matching TRBD2. Germline CDR1 is MNHEY and CDR2 is SVGAGI. This CDR3 comprises 17 residues. V shed 1 base and J 0 bases; nucleotides not matched to a gene: 8. In nucleotides, the CDR3 is TGTGCCAGCAGTTACTACCGGAGCGGGAGTGGCTCCTACGAGCAGTACTTC. Protein sequence: CASSYYRSGSGSYEQYF.

This clonotype was counted a few times. CDR3 coding DNA: TGCGCCAGCAGCCAAGAGGGACAGGGGTTGCCTGAAGCTTTCTTT. Translated, it gives CASSQEGQGLPEAFF. The rearrangement uses TRBV4-1 and TRBJ1-1; TRBD1 agrees at 10 bases. Per the germline V gene, CDR1 is MGHRA and CDR2 is YSYEKL. The trim removed 0 bases at V and 6 bases at J, leaving 4 bases unmatched. This CDR3 has 15 amino acids.

In DNA, the CDR3 is TGTGCCAGCAGTGAATCAGTCTACTTCCTTAACTATGGCTACACCTTC. This gives the protein CASSESVYFLNYGYTF. The V and J genes are TRBV6-1 and TRBJ1-2; no clear D. The V gene's germline CDR1 is MNHNS and CDR2 SASEGT. V gave up 2 bases and J gave up 1 base, with 14 bases separating them. The CDR3 extends over 16 amino acids.

In DNA form, the CDR3 reads TGTGCCAGCAGTTACCTACAGAGTCCCGGACAGGCTAACACTGAAGCTTTCTTT. Protein sequence: CASSYLQSPGQANTEAFF. The genes are TRBV6-5 and TRBJ1-1, with 7 bases identical to TRBD1. CDR1 is MNHEY and CDR2 is SVGAGI in the germline V gene. J gave up 2 bases and V 2 bases, and 14 bases lay outside the gene matches. CDR3 length: 18 amino acids.

V and J are TRBV7-9 and TRBJ2-1, with TRBD2 matching over 7 bases. Per germline, CDR1 SEHNR and CDR2 FQNEAQ (reference sequence). The CDR3 contains 18 residues. Trimming took 4 bases from V and 0 from J; bases not matched to a gene: 12. In DNA form, the CDR3 reads TGTGCCAGCAGCTCCTTGACTAGCCCACGGAGCTCCTACAATGAGCAGTTCTTC. Translated, it gives CASSSLTSPRSSYNEQFF.